Here is one TCR beta chain with its context. Its cognate antigen is unknown. The entry originates in a study of T-cell memory formation after mild COVID-19. Study summary: Each donor largely had its own TCR clusters.

Employing constant-segment primers, 5'RACE generated TCR alpha and TCR beta cDNA libraries bearing sample barcodes and UMIs. One entry per CDR3 protein results from TCRdb running MiXCR on the 5' RACE reads. This sample has about 150,000 distinct CDR3 sequences, with roughly 24% found just once. Overall study findings and caveats: Later expanders leaned CD4+, whereas day 15 to 85 contracting clones were balanced CD4/CD8. In pre-infection memory, a portion of responding clones appeared, which suggested that cross-reactive memory joined.

The CDR3 totals 13 residues. Germline assignment: CDR1 SQVTM and CDR2 ANQGSEA. V lost 5 bases, J lost 7 bases, and 9 bases stayed unmatched. The source material was PBMCs or a T cell subset sorted from them (not recorded which). The V call is TRBV29-1, the J call TRBJ1-1; 8 bases agree with TRBD1. This TCR was recovered from an adult woman who had mild COVID-19 (a few samples of this study predate the infection). Cell type and time point are not known. CDR3 loop: CSVRTGYRDEAFF. CDR3 bases: TGCAGCGTTAGGACAGGGTATCGAGATGAAGCTTTCTTT.